This TCR beta chain is from a study of sequential checkpoint blockade in melanoma. Background on the study: Matched biopsies came pretreatment and at week 13 for some 21 patients.

Treatment reported: randomized to nivolumab then ipilimumab (arm A) or the reverse (arm B). The repertoire was sequenced with immunoSEQ multiplex PCR; TCRdb's copy has only in-frame clones and lacks some. The data contain thousands of clones, around 30% of them seen just once; the ten biggest clones take up more than 20%. This CDR3 spans 15 amino acids. Germline loops: CDR1 MNHGY, CDR2 SAAAGT. After removal of 8 bases from V and 3 bases from J, the junction contained 8 bases not matched to a gene. The source is a human donor with melanoma. The chain is built from TRBV6-8 and TRBJ2-1; 9 nucleotides align to TRBD2. The sample in question was tumor tissue (inferred from file names), obtained from a patient given nivolumab and ipilimumab in sequence. The CDR3 reads CASGRLAANYNEQFF. For the CDR3, the DNA is TGTGCCAGCGGCCGACTAGCGGCCAACTACAATGAGCAGTTCTTC.